This passage covers 27 T cell receptor beta chains from one sample sequenced in a study of blood T cell repertoires in COVID-19. Only in-frame clones appear in the TCRdb table, and some are missing; sequencing was by immunoSEQ multiplex PCR. The sample lists about 110,000 clones; around 83% were seen once. Sequencing was carried out using peripheral blood. The receptors shown here come from an elderly woman with active or convalescent COVID-19.

For the CDR3, the DNA is TGCAGTGCTAGTCGGACAGGGTTTCACAATGAGCAGTTCTTC. This codes for CSASRTGFHNEQFF. The chain combines TRBV20-1 with TRBJ2-1; TRBD1 matches at 8 bases. The V gene's germline CDR1 is DFQATT and CDR2 SNEGSKA (reference sequence). V lost 3 bases, J lost 5 bases, and 6 bases stayed unmatched. The CDR3 runs to 14 residues.

This clone was found a few times. V usage is TRBV18 and J usage is TRBJ1-1; 8 nucleotides match TRBD1. CDR1 is KGHSH and CDR2 is LQKENI in the germline V gene. With 4 bases clipped from V and 4 bases from J, the junction kept 5 bases outside the gene matches. This CDR3 contains 14 residues. The CDR3 DNA is TGTGCCAGCTCACTGACAGGGGAGGTCACTGAAGCTTTCTTT. Translation gives CASSLTGEVTEAFF.

The rearrangement joins TRBV7-3 to TRBJ2-7; D not certain. The CDR3 loop spans 15 amino acids. Germline CDR1 and CDR2: SGHTA and FQGTGA. V was trimmed by 2 bases and J by 3 bases, leaving 14 bases between them. CDR3 sequence: CASSLSFGPHYEQYF. CDR3 nucleotides: TGTGCCAGCAGCTTATCATTTGGGCCCCACTACGAGCAGTACTTC.

This chain uses TRBV19 with TRBJ2-3; no firm D call. Between the trimmed V and J ends, which lost 3 bases and 0 bases, there was a span of 13 bases. Germline V lookup: CDR1 LNHDA, CDR2 SQIVND (reference sequence). This CDR3 comprises 16 residues. The CDR3 region has the DNA TGTGCCAGTAGTATTAGGCGGATGATAAGCACAGATACGCAGTATTTT. Protein: CASSIRRMISTDTQYF.

This clone was counted between two and nine times. A read error may produce the germline difference seen at one junction end. The chain combines TRBV7-7 with TRBJ2-5, with 9 nucleotides matching TRBD1. Germline assignment: CDR1 SSHAT and CDR2 FNYEAQ (reference sequence). The CDR3 runs to 15 residues. As DNA, the CDR3 is TGTGCTAGCAGCACCGGGACAGGGAGTTCGGAGACCCAGTACTTC. Protein product: CASSTGTGSSETQYF.

The CDR3 spells CASSVRDKGSFEAFF. CDR3 bases: TGTGCCAGCAGCGTCCGGGACAAGGGTTCCTTTGAAGCTTTCTTT. The V call is TRBV2, the J call TRBJ1-1, with TRBD1 as a possible D gene (6 bases). V shed 6 bases and J shed 7 bases, with 21 bases lying between them. Per germline, CDR1 SNHLY and CDR2 FYNNEI. The CDR3 has 15 residues.

This clone has just one count. CDR3 loop: CATSRDRAPLGELFF. CDR3 in DNA: TGTGCCACCAGCAGAGATCGAGCCCCCCTGGGGGAGCTGTTTTTT. The J gene is TRBJ2-2, the V gene TRBV15; D is unresolved. CDR1 and CDR2 from the germline V gene are LNHNV and YYDKDF (reference sequence). This CDR3 is built from 15 residues. V lost 0 bases and J 8 bases, leaving 13 bases between the germline ends.

The rearrangement joins TRBV3-1 (or the pseudogene TRBV3-2) to TRBJ1-3; 7 nucleotides line up with TRBD1. With 2 bases clipped from V and 2 bases from J, the junction kept 6 bases outside the gene matches. This CDR3 region has 16 residues. Germline CDR1 and CDR2: LGHDT and YNNKEL (reference sequence). DNA of the CDR3: TGTGCCAGCAGCCAACGGCTACAGGGGACTGGAAACACCATATATTTT. Translated: CASSQRLQGTGNTIYF.

This chain joins TRBV10-2 and TRBJ2-2; D may be TRBD1 (6 bases). V shed 5 bases and J shed 4 bases, with 11 bases lying between them. The CDR3 is made up of 14 amino acids. The germline gives CDR1 WSHSY, CDR2 SAAADI. The CDR3 loop reads CASSRQGITGELFF. CDR3 nucleotide sequence: TGCGCCAGCAGTCGGCAGGGGATCACCGGGGAGCTGTTTTTT.

This chain links TRBV4-2 with TRBJ1-2, with 9 bases that match TRBD1. The CDR3 contains 14 residues. The ends lost 1 base at V and 6 bases at J; junction bases unmatched: 3. CDR1 and CDR2 from the germline V gene are LGHNA and YNFKEQ. The CDR3 DNA reads as TGTGCCAGCAGCCAAGTAACAGGGGGCCATGGCTACACCTTC. Its translation: CASSQVTGGHGYTF.

This sequence joins TRBV19 and TRBJ1-1, with a possible D match to TRBD1 (5 bases). The CDR3 spans 15 residues. Germline V gene data show CDR1 as LNHDA and CDR2 as SQIVND (reference sequence). V was trimmed by 6 bases and J by 2 bases, leaving 16 bases between them. CDR3 DNA sequence: TGTGCCAGTAGCCCCGCGGGGGTCAGCAACACTGAAGCTTTCTTT. Residues: CASSPAGVSNTEAFF.

The V gene is TRBV5-6, the J gene TRBJ2-7; no clear D. The CDR3 is made up of 12 amino acids. Per germline, CDR1 SGHDT and CDR2 YYEEEE. The ends were cut back, 2 bases at V and 5 bases at J, with 8 bases in the middle. The CDR3 DNA follows: TGTGCCAGCAGCTTCCTAGTTGACGAGCAGTACTTC. It yields the protein CASSFLVDEQYF.

This rearrangement joins TRBV3-1 (or the pseudogene TRBV3-2) to TRBJ2-1; the D is unclear. Germline V gene data show CDR1 as LGHDT and CDR2 as YNNKEL (reference sequence). The ends were cut back, 9 bases at V and 8 bases at J, with 11 bases in the middle. This CDR3 region has 11 residues. The CDR3 DNA follows: TGTGCCAGTAATAGTGCGTATGAGCAGTTCTTC. Protein: CASNSAYEQFF.

The CDR3, as DNA: TGTGCCAGCAGCGTAGGTCCCGGGACTAGCTACGAGCAGTACTTC. It is translated as CASSVGPGTSYEQYF. The chain has TRBV9 and TRBJ2-7; 8 bases line up with TRBD2. Germline V gives CDR1 SGDLS, CDR2 YYNGEE. The length of the CDR3 is 15 residues. After removal of 0 bases from V and 3 bases from J, the junction contained 5 bases not matched to a gene.

The chain couples TRBV28 to TRBJ2-1, with 8 bases fitting TRBD2. The CDR3 totals 13 residues. Trimming removed 6 bases from V and 5 bases from J; junction bases left unmatched: 3. Germline V lookup: CDR1 MDHEN, CDR2 SYDVKM. CDR3 DNA: TGTGCCAGCAGGTTTAGCGGGAACAATGAGCAGTTCTTC. Encoded protein: CASRFSGNNEQFF. Variable domain in full (rest from reference TRBV28 and TRBJ2-1): DVKVTQSSRYLVKRTGEKVFLECVQDMDHENMFWYRQDPGLGLRLIYFSYDVKMKEKGDIPEGYSVSREKKERFSLILESASTNQTSMYLCASRFSGNNEQFFGPGTRLTVL.

Concerning this clone: This same CDR3 is encoded by further DNA sequences in the sample. V gene TRBV28 combines with J gene TRBJ2-1, with TRBD2 matching over 9 bases. The CDR3 contains 17 residues. Trimming removed 6 bases from V and 0 bases from J; junction bases left unmatched: 9. CDR1 and CDR2 (germline): MDHEN, SYDVKM. Here the CDR3 reads CASSLSGRRSSYNEQFF. CDR3 DNA sequence: TGTGCCAGCAGCCTTAGCGGGAGACGAAGCTCCTACAATGAGCAGTTCTTC.

The chain has TRBV30 and TRBJ1-5, with TRBD1 identical over 10 bases. Germline CDR1 GTSNPN, CDR2 SVGIG (reference sequence). The CDR3 sequence is 17 residues long. V lost 7 bases, J lost 2 bases, and 14 bases stayed unmatched. The CDR3 loop reads CASPPGQGEWGNQPQHF. Written as DNA, the CDR3 is TGTGCCTCCCCACCAGGACAGGGGGAGTGGGGCAATCAGCCCCAGCATTTT.

This chain connects TRBV7-8 to TRBJ1-4; 7 nucleotides align to TRBD1. Germline CDR1 reads SGHVS; CDR2 reads FQNEAQ. V gave up 5 bases and J gave up 2 bases; unmatched junction bases: 8. The CDR3 consists of 16 residues. The CDR3 bases are TGTGCCAGCAGCCGAGGGAGGGGACAGACTAATGAAAAACTGTTTTTT. Protein: CASSRGRGQTNEKLFF.

This rearrangement joins TRBV3-1 (or the pseudogene TRBV3-2) to TRBJ1-3; unclear D gene. Germline V gene lookup returns CDR1 LGHDT and CDR2 YNNKEL (reference sequence). The CDR3 loop spans 15 amino acids. Deletions cut 0 bases from V and 0 bases from J, with 6 bases between. CDR3 protein: CASSQDFSSGNTIYF. The CDR3 nucleotides read TGTGCCAGCAGCCAAGATTTCAGCTCTGGAAACACCATATATTTT.

The J gene is TRBJ2-1, the V gene TRBV7-9; 9 bases align to TRBD1. V dropped 5 bases and J dropped 4; count of bases not matched to a gene: 6. The CDR3 is 15 residues long. Germline CDR1 is SEHNR and CDR2 is FQNEAQ (reference sequence). CDR3 nucleotides: TGTGCCAGCAGCGAGGGGACAGGGCAGTACAATGAGCAGTTCTTC. This encodes CASSEGTGQYNEQFF. Together with reference TRBV7-9 and TRBJ2-1, the CDR3 gives the full variable domain: DTGVSQNPRHKITKRGQNVTFRCDPISEHNRLYWYRQTLGQGPEFLTYFQNEAQLEKSRLLSDRFSAERPKGSFSTLEIQRTEQGDSAMYLCASSEGTGQYNEQFFGPGTRLTVL.

This clone was seen once. The V call is TRBV19, the J call TRBJ2-1, with 9 bases lining up with TRBD1. Germline trimming cut 7 bases from V and 4 bases from J; bases unmatched to any gene: 11. The CDR3 totals 16 residues. Germline CDR1 reads LNHDA; CDR2 reads SQIVND (reference sequence). CDR3: CASTLPGTGHYNEQFF. CDR3 nucleotides: TGTGCCAGTACCCTACCCGGGACAGGGCATTACAATGAGCAGTTCTTC.

This chain links TRBV7-6 with TRBJ2-1; 12 bases are shared with TRBD2. Germline CDR1 SGHVS, CDR2 FNYEAQ. This CDR3 is 15 amino acids long. The J segment lost 7 bases and the V segment lost 5 bases, leaving 6 bases of the junction unmatched. In nucleotides, the CDR3 is TGTGCCAGCAGCCGCACTAGCGGGAGGCGGAATGAGCAGTTCTTC. Its protein is CASSRTSGRRNEQFF.

V and J are TRBV6-6 and TRBJ2-7, with 7 positions matching TRBD1. This CDR3 is built from 13 residues. CDR1 MNHNY and CDR2 SVGAGI come from the germline V gene (reference sequence). The trim removed 6 bases at V and 2 bases at J, leaving 4 bases unmatched. For the CDR3, the DNA is TGTGCCAGCAGAGGACAGGCCCCCTACGAGCAGTACTTC. Protein sequence: CASRGQAPYEQYF.

The chain carries TRBV11-2 and TRBJ2-1, with 11 bases that match TRBD2. The junction had 6 bases not matched to a gene; V was cut back by 4 bases and J by 4 bases. This CDR3 spans 16 amino acids. From germline, CDR1 is SGHAT and CDR2 FQNNGV. Here the CDR3 reads CASSSRTSGFYNEQFF. The CDR3, as DNA: TGTGCCAGCAGCTCAAGGACTAGCGGGTTTTACAATGAGCAGTTCTTC. The whole variable domain, remainder taken from reference TRBV11-2 and TRBJ2-1, is EAGVAQSPRYKIIEKRQSVAFWCNPISGHATLYWYQQILGQGPKLLIQFQNNGVVDDSQLPKDRFSAERLKGVDSTLKIQPAKLEDSAVYLCASSSRTSGFYNEQFFGPGTRLTVL.

This clone was seen only a few times. This chain connects TRBV19 to TRBJ2-7, with 8 bases matching TRBD2. This CDR3 comprises 13 residues. Trimming cost V 3 bases and J 6 bases; bases outside gene matches: 4. CDR1 is LNHDA and CDR2 is SQIVND in the germline V gene (reference sequence). The CDR3 nucleotides read TGTGCCAGTAGTATTTCGGGAGGGCGCGAGCAGTACTTC. Translation: CASSISGGREQYF.

This chain connects TRBV28 to TRBJ2-2; 13 bases are a match to TRBD2. Looked up from germline, CDR1 is MDHEN and CDR2 is SYDVKM. Trimming took 6 bases from V and 7 from J; bases not matched to a gene: 17. This CDR3 has 19 residues. The DNA for the CDR3 is TGTGCCAGCAGCCACACCCGACGAACTAGCGGGAGGGCAAGCGGGGAGCTGTTTTTT. It is translated as CASSHTRRTSGRASGELFF.

The chain employs TRBV10-3 and TRBJ1-5, with 9 bases fitting TRBD1. The germline gives CDR1 ENHRY, CDR2 SYGVKD. V trimming: 4 bases; J trimming: 3 bases; junction bases outside the gene matches: 13. The CDR3 is 18 amino acids. CDR3 in amino acids: CAISGANSGTGLNQPQHF. DNA of the CDR3: TGTGCCATCAGTGGTGCAAACTCCGGGACAGGGCTCAATCAGCCCCAGCATTTT.